This TCR beta chain was recorded in a study of shared clonotypes between healthy human individuals. Comment on this clone: What it recognizes is unknown.

Trimming shortened V by 0 bases and J by 0 bases, and 10 bases separated the two germline ends. The CDR3 covers 16 residues. From germline, CDR1 is LGHNA and CDR2 YSLEER. Naive-designated CD8 cells lacked CD45RO, were positively enriched for CCR7, and omitted terminally differentiated effector memory CD45RA+ cells. Donors comprised healthy HIV-negative adults lacking recent acute infections or vaccinations. Study observations and caveats: Clonotypes shared by all four sorted-subset donors had higher generation probabilities than non-shared clonotypes. Expectations were that clonotype sharing among donors would be affected by sequencing depth. Sampling involved blood alone; tissue repertoires likely differ.

Only in-frame clones appear in the TCRdb table, and some are missing; sequencing was by immunoSEQ multiplex PCR. This sample carries roughly 2,000,000 clones, about 95% of them seen once, and the ten largest clones take 0.9% to 1.5%. This clonotype was obtained from a young man in good health. Sequencing was done on a sample of naive CD8+ T cells sorted from blood. V gene TRBV4-3 combines with J gene TRBJ2-3, with D unclear. The chain's CDR3 is CASSQEARISTDTQYF. The CDR3 coding sequence is TGCGCCAGCAGCCAAGAAGCCAGGATTAGCACAGATACGCAGTATTTT.